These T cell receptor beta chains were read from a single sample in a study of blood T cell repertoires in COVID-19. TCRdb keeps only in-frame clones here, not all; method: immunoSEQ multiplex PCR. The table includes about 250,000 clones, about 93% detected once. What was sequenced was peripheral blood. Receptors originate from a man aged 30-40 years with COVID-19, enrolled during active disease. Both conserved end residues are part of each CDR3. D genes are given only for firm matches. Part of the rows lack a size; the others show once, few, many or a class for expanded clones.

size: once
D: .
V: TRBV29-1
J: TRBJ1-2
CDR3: CSVEGYRGYTF
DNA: TGCAGCGTTGAAGGGTACAGGGGCTACACCTTC

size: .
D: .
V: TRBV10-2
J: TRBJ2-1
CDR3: CASSEFANEQFF
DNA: TGCGCCAGCAGTGAATTTGCGAATGAGCAGTTCTTC

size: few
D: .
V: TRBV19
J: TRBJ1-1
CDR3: CASLEGVTEAFF
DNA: TGTGCCAGCCTCGAGGGGGTTACTGAAGCTTTCTTT

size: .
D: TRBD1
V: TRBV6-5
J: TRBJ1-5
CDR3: CASRSTGGSNQPQHF
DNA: TGTGCCAGCAGATCTACAGGGGGTAGCAATCAGCCCCAGCATTTT

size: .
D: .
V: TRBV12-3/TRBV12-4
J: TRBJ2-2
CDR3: CASSYSTGELFF
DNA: TGTGCCAGCAGTTATAGCACCGGGGAGCTGTTTTTT

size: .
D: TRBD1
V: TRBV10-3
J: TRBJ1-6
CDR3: CAISRTGATDSPLHF
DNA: TGTGCCATCAGCAGGACAGGAGCCACGGATTCACCCCTCCACTTT

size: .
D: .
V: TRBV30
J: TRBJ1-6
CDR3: CAWSGGADNSPLHF
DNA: TGTGCCTGGAGTGGCGGGGCTGATAATTCACCCCTCCACTTT

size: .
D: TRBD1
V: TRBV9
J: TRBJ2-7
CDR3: CASSLRGTGSYEQYF
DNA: TGTGCCAGCAGCCTGAGGGGGACAGGGTCGTACGAGCAGTACTTC

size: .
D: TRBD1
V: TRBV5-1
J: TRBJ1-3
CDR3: CASGTGAGNTIYF
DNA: TGCGCCAGCGGAACAGGGGCTGGAAACACCATATATTTT

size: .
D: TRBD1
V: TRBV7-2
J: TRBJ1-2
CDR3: CASRPDRGYGYTF
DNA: TGTGCCAGCAGACCAGACAGGGGCTATGGCTACACCTTC

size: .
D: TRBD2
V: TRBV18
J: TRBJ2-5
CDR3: CASSPRTSGGIQETQYF
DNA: TGTGCCAGCTCACCTCGGACTAGCGGGGGTATACAAGAGACCCAGTACTTC

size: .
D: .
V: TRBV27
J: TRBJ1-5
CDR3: CASGFRRGAGQPQHF
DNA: TGTGCCAGCGGATTCCGCCGGGGGGCCGGTCAGCCCCAGCATTTT

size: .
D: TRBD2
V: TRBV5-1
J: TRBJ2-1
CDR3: CASSPWGGGEANEQFF
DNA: TGCGCCAGCAGCCCCTGGGGCGGGGGGGAGGCCAATGAGCAGTTCTTC

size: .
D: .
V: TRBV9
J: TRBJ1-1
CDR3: CASSVTGSTEAFF
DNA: TGTGCCAGCAGCGTTACAGGGAGTACTGAAGCTTTCTTT

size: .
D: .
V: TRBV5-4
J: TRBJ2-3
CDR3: CASRLVGGSTDTQYF
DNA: TGTGCCAGCAGATTAGTGGGGGGTAGCACAGATACGCAGTATTTT

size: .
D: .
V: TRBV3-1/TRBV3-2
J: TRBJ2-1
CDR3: CASSRGVNEQFF
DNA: TGTGCCAGCAGCCGCGGAGTAAATGAGCAGTTCTTC

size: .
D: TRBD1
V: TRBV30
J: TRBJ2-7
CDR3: CAWSRDRVSGEQYF
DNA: TGTGCCTGGAGTCGGGACAGGGTCTCTGGAGAGCAGTACTTC

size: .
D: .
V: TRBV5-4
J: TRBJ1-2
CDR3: CASSLDSSNYGYTF
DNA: TGTGCCAGCAGCTTGGACAGCTCAAACTATGGCTACACCTTC

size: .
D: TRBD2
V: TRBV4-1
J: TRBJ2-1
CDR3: CASSQGLAGGPGHEQFF
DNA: TGCGCCAGCAGCCAAGGACTAGCGGGGGGGCCCGGTCATGAGCAGTTCTTC

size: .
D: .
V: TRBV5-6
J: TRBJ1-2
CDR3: CASSLRLIYTF
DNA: TGTGCCAGCAGCTTGCGACTCATCTACACCTTC

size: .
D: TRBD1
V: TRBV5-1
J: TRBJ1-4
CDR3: CASSLGQGSEKLFF
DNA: TGCGCCAGCAGCTTGGGACAGGGGTCTGAAAAACTGTTTTTT

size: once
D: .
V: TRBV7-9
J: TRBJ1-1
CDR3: CASSLSQGGTEAFF
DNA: TGTGCCAGCAGCTTATCCCAGGGCGGCACTGAAGCTTTCTTT

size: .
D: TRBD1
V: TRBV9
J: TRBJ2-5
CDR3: CASSGGTGKETQYF
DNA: TGTGCCAGCAGCGGGGGGACAGGAAAAGAGACCCAGTACTTC

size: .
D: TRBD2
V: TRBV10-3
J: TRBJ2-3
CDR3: CAIRTSGATDTQYF
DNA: TGTGCCATCCGGACTAGCGGGGCCACAGATACGCAGTATTTT

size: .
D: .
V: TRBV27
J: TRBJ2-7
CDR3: CASSFGGAAEQYF
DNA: TGTGCCAGCAGTTTCGGCGGGGCGGCTGAGCAGTACTTC

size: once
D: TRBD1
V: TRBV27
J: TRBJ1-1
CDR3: CASSLGGRGRSGTEAFF
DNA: TGTGCCAGCAGTTTAGGGGGCAGGGGGAGGTCTGGTACTGAAGCTTTCTTT

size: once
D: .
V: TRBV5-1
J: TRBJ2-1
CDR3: CASSSGLENEQFF
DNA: TGCGCCAGCAGTTCCGGACTGGAAAATGAGCAGTTCTTC

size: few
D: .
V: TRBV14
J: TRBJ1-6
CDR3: CASSQVTGWSPLHF
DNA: TGTGCCAGCAGCCAAGTGACTGGTTGGTCACCCCTCCACTTT

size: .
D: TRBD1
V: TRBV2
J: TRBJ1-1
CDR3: CASSSGGTGNTEAFF
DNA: TGTGCCAGCAGTTCTGGGGGGACAGGGAACACTGAAGCTTTCTTT

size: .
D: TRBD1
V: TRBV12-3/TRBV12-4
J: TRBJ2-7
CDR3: CASSGDRWGEQYF
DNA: TGTGCCAGCAGTGGGGACAGGTGGGGCGAGCAGTACTTC

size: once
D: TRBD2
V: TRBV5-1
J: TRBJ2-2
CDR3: CASSFTSGVRTGELFF
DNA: TGCGCCAGCAGCTTCACTAGCGGGGTCCGGACCGGGGAGCTGTTTTTT

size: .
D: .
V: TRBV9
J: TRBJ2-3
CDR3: CASSPRHGRDTQYF
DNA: TGTGCCAGCAGCCCCCGACATGGCCGGGATACGCAGTATTTT

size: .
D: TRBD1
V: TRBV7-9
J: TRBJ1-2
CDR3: CASSLVQGGPYYGYTF
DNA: TGTGCCAGCAGCTTAGTACAGGGGGGACCCTACTATGGCTACACCTTC

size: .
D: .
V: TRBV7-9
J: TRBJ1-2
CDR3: CASSLITETNYGYTF
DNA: TGTGCCAGCAGCTTAATAACAGAGACTAACTATGGCTACACCTTC

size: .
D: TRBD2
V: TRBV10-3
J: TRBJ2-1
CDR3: CAISESGAASGAYNEQFF
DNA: TGTGCCATCAGTGAGTCCGGAGCTGCTAGCGGGGCTTACAATGAGCAGTTCTTC

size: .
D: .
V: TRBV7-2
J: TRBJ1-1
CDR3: CASGRNRISEAFF
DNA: TGTGCCAGCGGACGAAACAGGATTTCTGAAGCTTTCTTT

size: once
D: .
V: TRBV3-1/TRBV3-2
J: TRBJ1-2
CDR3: CASSHQGRNYGYTF
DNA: TGTGCCAGCAGCCACCAGGGCAGGAACTATGGCTACACCTTC

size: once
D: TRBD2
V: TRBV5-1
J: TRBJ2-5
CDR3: CASSPRTSGQETQYF
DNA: TGCGCCAGCAGCCCAAGGACTAGCGGCCAAGAGACCCAGTACTTC

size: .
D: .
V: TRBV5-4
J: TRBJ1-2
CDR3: CASTLFGGGYTF
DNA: TGTGCCAGCACCCTTTTTGGGGGCGGCTACACCTTC

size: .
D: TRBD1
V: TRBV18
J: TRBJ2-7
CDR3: CASSIRTGEGEQYF
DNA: TGTGCCAGCTCAATCAGGACAGGGGAAGGCGAGCAGTACTTC

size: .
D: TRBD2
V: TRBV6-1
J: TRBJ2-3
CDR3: CASSEIGASGGISTDTQYF
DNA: TGTGCCAGCAGTGAGATCGGGGCTAGCGGGGGGATAAGCACAGATACGCAGTATTTT

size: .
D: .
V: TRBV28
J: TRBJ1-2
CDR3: CASSLFRPTGGGGYTF
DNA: TGTGCCAGCAGTTTATTTAGACCGACTGGGGGGGGTGGCTACACCTTC

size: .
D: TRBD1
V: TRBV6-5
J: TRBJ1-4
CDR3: CASSSLGTGDEKLFF
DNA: TGTGCCAGCAGTTCCCTCGGGACAGGGGATGAAAAACTGTTTTTT

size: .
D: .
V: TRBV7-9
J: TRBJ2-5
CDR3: CASSSSYQETQYF
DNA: TGTGCCAGCAGCTCCTCGTACCAAGAGACCCAGTACTTC

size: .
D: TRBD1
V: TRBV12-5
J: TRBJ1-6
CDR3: CASGLFLTGNNSPLHF
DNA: TGTGCTAGTGGTTTGTTCCTGACAGGGAACAATTCACCCCTCCACTTT

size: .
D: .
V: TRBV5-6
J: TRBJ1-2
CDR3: CASSPISTAPGYTF
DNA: TGTGCCAGCAGCCCTATCTCGACAGCTCCTGGCTACACCTTC

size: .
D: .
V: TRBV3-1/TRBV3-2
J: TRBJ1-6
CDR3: CASSQDRSSPLHF
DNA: TGTGCCAGCAGCCAAGATAGGAGCTCACCCCTCCACTTT

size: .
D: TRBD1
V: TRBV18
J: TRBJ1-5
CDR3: CASSPRQGEGQPQHF
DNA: TGTGCCAGCTCACCAAGACAGGGTGAGGGTCAGCCCCAGCATTTT

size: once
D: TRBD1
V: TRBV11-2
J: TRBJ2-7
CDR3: CASSYDRVSYEQYF
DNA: TGTGCCAGCAGCTACGACAGGGTCTCCTACGAGCAGTACTTC

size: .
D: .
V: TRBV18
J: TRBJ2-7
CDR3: CASSTTQGYEQYF
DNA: TGTGCCAGCTCAACGACACAGGGTTACGAGCAGTACTTC

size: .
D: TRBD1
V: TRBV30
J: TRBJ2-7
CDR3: CAWSAAGTGGGGEQYF
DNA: TGTGCCTGGAGCGCGGCCGGGACAGGGGGGGGAGGTGAGCAGTACTTC

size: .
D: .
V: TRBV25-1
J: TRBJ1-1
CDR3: CASRARDTEAFF
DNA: TGTGCCAGCAGGGCGAGGGACACTGAAGCTTTCTTT

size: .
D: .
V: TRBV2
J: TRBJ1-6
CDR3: CASSEQGHHNSPLHF
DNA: TGTGCCAGCAGTGAGCAGGGTCACCATAATTCACCCCTCCACTTT

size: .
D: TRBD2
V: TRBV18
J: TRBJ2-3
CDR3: CASSPAGGPWGDTQYF
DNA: TGTGCCAGCTCACCAGCGGGGGGGCCGTGGGGAGATACGCAGTATTTT

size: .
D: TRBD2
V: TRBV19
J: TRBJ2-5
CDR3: CASSIGGALQETQYF
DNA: TGTGCCAGTAGTATCGGGGGGGCGCTACAAGAGACCCAGTACTTC

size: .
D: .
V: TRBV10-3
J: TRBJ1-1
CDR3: CAISELGPFNTEAFF
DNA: TGTGCCATCAGTGAGTTGGGGCCCTTCAACACTGAAGCTTTCTTT

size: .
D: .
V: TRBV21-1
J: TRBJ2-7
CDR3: CASPPAESYEQYF
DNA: TGTGCCTCCCCCCCGGCGGAATCCTACGAGCAGTACTTC